The T cell receptor beta chain under discussion was sequenced for a study of patients and donors after allogeneic stem cell transplantation. This clonotype occurred a few times. This CDR3 has 14 residues. V was trimmed by 5 bases and J by 10 bases, leaving 15 bases between them. The germline V gene has CDR1 SGHVS and CDR2 FNYEAQ. From the RT-PCR reads, TCRdb called clonotypes with MiXCR, one entry per CDR3 protein. The data contain hundreds of thousands of distinct CDR3 sequences, roughly 38% of them singletons. The chain joins TRBV7-6 to TRBJ1-6; D possibly corresponds to TRBD1 (6 bases). The source material was blood, either unsorted or a sorted T cell fraction (not recorded which). The TCR was taken from a human donor who was either an allogeneic HSCT recipient or a stem cell or donor lymphocyte infusion donor (not recorded which). It is not recorded whose cells these are; they may come from a transplant donor. The CDR3 loop is CASSPRTGRSPLHF. As DNA, the CDR3 is TGTGCCAGCAGCCCCCGTACAGGGAGGTCACCCCTCCACTTT.